This T cell receptor beta chain was sequenced during a study of tumor-infiltrating lymphocytes in localized non-small cell lung cancer. Whole-study context: Resected tumor was paired with non-adjacent uninvolved lung from the same patient.

TCRdb keeps only in-frame clones here, not all; method: immunoSEQ multiplex PCR. The table has more than 9,500 clones, over 75% seen once; the top ten hold about 9.1%. Turning to this clone: Its antigen is not known.

Germline V CDR1 and CDR2: SGDLS, YYNGEE. V was clipped by 0 bases and J by 8 bases, with 13 bases between them. The CDR3 consists of 14 residues. Study results and limitations: Tumors had more T cell infiltration than uninvolved lung, per TCRbeta sequencing and CD3 counts. IM1 and IM2 tumors showed no difference in T-cell fraction.

Material for sequencing was lung tumor tissue. This receptor was identified in a human donor with non-small cell lung cancer. This chain uses TRBV9 with TRBJ2-3, with a weak D call TRBD1 (6 bases). This CDR3 is CASSVARLGGTQYF. CDR3 nucleotides: TGTGCCAGCAGCGTAGCTCGTTTAGGGGGTACGCAGTATTTT.